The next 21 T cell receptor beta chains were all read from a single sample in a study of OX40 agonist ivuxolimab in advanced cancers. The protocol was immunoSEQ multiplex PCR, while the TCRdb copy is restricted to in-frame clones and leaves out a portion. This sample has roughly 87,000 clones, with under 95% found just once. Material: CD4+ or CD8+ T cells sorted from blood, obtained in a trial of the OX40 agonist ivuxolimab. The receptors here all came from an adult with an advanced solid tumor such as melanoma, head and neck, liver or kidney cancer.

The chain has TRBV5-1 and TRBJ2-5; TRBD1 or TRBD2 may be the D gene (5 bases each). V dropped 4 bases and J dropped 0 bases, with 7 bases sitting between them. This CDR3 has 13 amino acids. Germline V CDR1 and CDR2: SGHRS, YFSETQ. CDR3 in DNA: TGCGCCAGCAGCGTGGGACACCAAGAGACCCAGTACTTC. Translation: CASSVGHQETQYF.

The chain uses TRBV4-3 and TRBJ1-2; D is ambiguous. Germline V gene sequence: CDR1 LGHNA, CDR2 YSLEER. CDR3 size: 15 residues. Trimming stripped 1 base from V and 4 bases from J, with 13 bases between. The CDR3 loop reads CASSQGRSDSYGYTF. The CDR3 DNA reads TGCGCCAGCAGCCAAGGGCGGTCGGACTCCTATGGCTACACCTTC.

The CDR3 here is CASSYSSASENEQFF. CDR3 nucleotides: TGTGCCAGCAGTTACTCGTCGGCTAGCGAGAATGAGCAGTTCTTC. The V and J genes are TRBV6-5 and TRBJ2-1, with D maybe TRBD2 (6 bases). The germline V gene encodes CDR1 MNHEY and CDR2 SVGAGI. The germline V and J ends were trimmed by 0 bases and 7 bases, with 13 bases remaining between them. The CDR3 contains 15 residues.

CDR3: CASSSPGLAGAYEQYF. As DNA, the CDR3 is TGTGCCAGCAGTTCCCCCGGACTAGCGGGGGCCTACGAGCAGTACTTC. The V call is TRBV28, the J call TRBJ2-7; 13 positions match TRBD2. The CDR3 is made up of 16 amino acids. In germline, CDR1 is MDHEN, CDR2 SYDVKM. V was pared by 4 bases and J by 2 bases, with 5 bases of the junction left unmatched.

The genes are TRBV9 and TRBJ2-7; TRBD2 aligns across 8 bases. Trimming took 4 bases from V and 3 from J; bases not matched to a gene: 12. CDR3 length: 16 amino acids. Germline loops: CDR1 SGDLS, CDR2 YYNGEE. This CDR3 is CASSPPGGGYLYEQYF. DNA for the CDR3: TGTGCCAGCAGCCCCCCGGGGGGGGGCTACCTCTACGAGCAGTACTTC.

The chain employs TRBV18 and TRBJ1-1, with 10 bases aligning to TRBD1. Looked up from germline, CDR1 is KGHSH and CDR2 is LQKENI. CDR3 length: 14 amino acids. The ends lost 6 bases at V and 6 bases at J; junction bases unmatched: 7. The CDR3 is CASSRDRGTAEAFF. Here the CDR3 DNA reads TGTGCCAGCTCCCGGGACAGGGGCACAGCTGAAGCTTTCTTT.

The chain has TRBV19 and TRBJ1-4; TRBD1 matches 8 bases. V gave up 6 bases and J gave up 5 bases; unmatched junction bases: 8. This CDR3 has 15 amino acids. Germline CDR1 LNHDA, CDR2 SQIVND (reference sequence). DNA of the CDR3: TGTGCCAGTAGCGAGACAGGGGCCTTGAATGAAAAACTGTTTTTT. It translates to CASSETGALNEKLFF.

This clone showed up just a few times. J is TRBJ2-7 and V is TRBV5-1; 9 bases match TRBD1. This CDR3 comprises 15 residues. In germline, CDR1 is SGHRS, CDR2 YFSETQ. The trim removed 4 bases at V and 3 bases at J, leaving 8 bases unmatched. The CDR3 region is CASSQLGGQGYEQYF. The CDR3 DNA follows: TGCGCCAGCAGCCAGTTGGGGGGACAGGGCTACGAGCAGTACTTC.

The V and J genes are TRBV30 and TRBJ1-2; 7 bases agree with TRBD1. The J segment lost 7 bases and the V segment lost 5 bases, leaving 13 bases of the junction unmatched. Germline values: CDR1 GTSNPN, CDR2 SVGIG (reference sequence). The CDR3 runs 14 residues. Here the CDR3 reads CAWGTGVRRGGYTF. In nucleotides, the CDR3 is TGTGCCTGGGGAACAGGGGTCCGACGGGGTGGCTACACCTTC.

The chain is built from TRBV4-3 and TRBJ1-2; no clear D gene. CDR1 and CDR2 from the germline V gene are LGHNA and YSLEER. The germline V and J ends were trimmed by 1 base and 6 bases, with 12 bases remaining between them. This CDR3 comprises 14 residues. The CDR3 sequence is CASSQGLVMDGYTF. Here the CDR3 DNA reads TGCGCCAGCAGCCAAGGTTTGGTAATGGATGGCTACACCTTC.

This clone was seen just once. CDR3 coding DNA: TGTGCCAGCAGCCCACAGGAGGGGGTGGGGGAGACCCAGTACTTC. Translating gives CASSPQEGVGETQYF. The chain combines TRBV9 with TRBJ2-5; possibly TRBD1 or TRBD2 for D (6 bases each). The V and J ends lost 4 bases and 5 bases respectively, with 18 bases between them. This CDR3 has 15 residues. Germline V gene data show CDR1 as SGDLS and CDR2 as YYNGEE.

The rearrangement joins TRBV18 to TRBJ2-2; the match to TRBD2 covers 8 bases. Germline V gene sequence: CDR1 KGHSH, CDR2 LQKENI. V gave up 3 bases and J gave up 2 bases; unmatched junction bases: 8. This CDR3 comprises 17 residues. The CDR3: CASSPMRTSGNTGELFF. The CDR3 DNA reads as TGTGCCAGCTCACCTATGCGTACTAGCGGAAACACCGGGGAGCTGTTTTTT.

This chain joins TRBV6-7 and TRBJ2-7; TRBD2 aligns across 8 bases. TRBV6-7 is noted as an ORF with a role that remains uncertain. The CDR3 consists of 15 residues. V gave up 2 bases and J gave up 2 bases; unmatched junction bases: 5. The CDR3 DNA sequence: TGTGCCAGCAGTTACGAACCGGGGGGGGCCTACGAGCAGTACTTC. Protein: CASSYEPGGAYEQYF.

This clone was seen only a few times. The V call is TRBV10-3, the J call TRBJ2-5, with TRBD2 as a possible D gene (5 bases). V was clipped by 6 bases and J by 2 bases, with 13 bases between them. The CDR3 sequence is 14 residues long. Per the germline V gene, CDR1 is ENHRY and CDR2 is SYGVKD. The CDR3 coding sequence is TGTGCCATCAGCGCGGACTTGGGGCAAGAGACCCAGTACTTC. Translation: CAISADLGQETQYF.

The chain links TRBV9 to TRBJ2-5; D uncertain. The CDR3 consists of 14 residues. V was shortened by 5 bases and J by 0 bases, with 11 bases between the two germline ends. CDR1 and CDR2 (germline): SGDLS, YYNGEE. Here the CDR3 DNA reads TGTGCCAGCAGTGAGACTCCCTACCAAGAGACCCAGTACTTC. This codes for CASSETPYQETQYF.

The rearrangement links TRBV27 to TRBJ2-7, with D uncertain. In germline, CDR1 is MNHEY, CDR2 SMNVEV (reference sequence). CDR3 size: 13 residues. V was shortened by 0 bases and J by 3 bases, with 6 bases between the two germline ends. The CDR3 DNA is TGTGCCAGCAGTTTATCGGGCAGCTACGAGCAGTACTTC. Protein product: CASSLSGSYEQYF.

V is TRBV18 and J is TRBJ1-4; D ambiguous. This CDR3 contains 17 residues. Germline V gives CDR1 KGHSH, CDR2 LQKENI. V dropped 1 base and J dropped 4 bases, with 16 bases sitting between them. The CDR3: CASSPLSGAANNEKLFF. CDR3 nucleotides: TGTGCCAGCTCACCACTTTCGGGCGCCGCGAATAATGAAAAACTGTTTTTT.

The CDR3 reads CASSTDQETQYF. The CDR3 DNA reads as TGTGCCAGCAGCACGGACCAAGAGACCCAGTACTTC. J is TRBJ2-5 and V is TRBV7-7; the D is unclear. Germline assignment: CDR1 SSHAT and CDR2 FNYEAQ (reference sequence). The CDR3 totals 12 residues. Trimming cost V 5 bases and J 0 bases, with 4 bases left between them.

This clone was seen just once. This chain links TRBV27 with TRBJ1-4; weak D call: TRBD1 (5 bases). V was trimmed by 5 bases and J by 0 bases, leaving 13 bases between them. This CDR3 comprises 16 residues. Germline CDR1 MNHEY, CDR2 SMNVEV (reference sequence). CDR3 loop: CASSAMDTATNEKLFF. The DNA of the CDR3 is TGTGCCAGCAGTGCCATGGACACAGCAACTAATGAAAAACTGTTTTTT.

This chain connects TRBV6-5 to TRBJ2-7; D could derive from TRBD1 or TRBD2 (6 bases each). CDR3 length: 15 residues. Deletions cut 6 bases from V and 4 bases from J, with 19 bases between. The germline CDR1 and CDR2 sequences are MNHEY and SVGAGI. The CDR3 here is CASRGGGRTFYEQYF. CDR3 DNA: TGTGCCAGCAGAGGAGGGGGGAGGACCTTTTACGAGCAGTACTTC.

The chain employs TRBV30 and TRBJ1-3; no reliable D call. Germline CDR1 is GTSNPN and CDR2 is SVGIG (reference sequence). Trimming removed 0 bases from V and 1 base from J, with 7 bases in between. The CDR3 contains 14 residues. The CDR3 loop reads CAWSVIASGNTIYF. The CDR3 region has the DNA TGTGCCTGGAGTGTTATAGCGTCTGGAAACACCATATATTTT.